These 23 T cell receptor beta chains were sequenced from one sample in a study of cytomegalovirus exposure and HLA in healthy donors. 13 Jbeta primers and 60 Vbeta primers were used for the PCR. Data came from immunoSEQ multiplex PCR; TCRdb stores just in-frame clones and leaves some out. The repertoire consists of some 120,000 clones, with more than 15% occurring once and the leading ten covering approximately 2.6%. The sequenced sample consisted of PBMCs. The receptors shown here come from a female donor in good health and CMV-seropositive.

V usage is TRBV27 and J usage is TRBJ2-3, with 11 bases aligning to TRBD2. Germline CDR1 reads MNHEY; CDR2 reads SMNVEV (reference sequence). J gave up 0 bases and V 5 bases, and 7 bases lay outside the gene matches. This CDR3 region has 17 residues. CDR3 residues: CASSPLAGGGSTDTQYF. In nucleotides, the CDR3 is TGTGCCAGCAGTCCCCTAGCGGGAGGAGGGAGCACAGATACGCAGTATTTT.

This clone was counted only a few times. The rearrangement joins TRBV7-3 to TRBJ2-1; TRBD2 is a possible D gene (5 bases). V shed 5 bases and J shed 6 bases, with 11 bases lying between them. This CDR3 has 13 residues. Germline CDR1 reads SGHTA; CDR2 reads FQGTGA. CDR3 bases: TGTGCCAGCAGCCCACGGGGTCTCAATGAGCAGTTCTTC. It translates to CASSPRGLNEQFF.

This clone occurred a few times. The chain employs TRBV6-1 and TRBJ1-1, with 7 bases that match TRBD1. With 4 bases clipped from V and 0 bases from J, the junction kept 11 bases outside the gene matches. Per germline, CDR1 MNHNS and CDR2 SASEGT. This CDR3 spans 17 amino acids. The DNA for the CDR3 is TGTGCCAGCAGTGGAAGGGACAGCTATTACATGAACACTGAAGCTTTCTTT. As protein: CASSGRDSYYMNTEAFF.

The genes are TRBV4-2 and TRBJ2-2, with TRBD2 as a possible D gene (6 bases). With 0 bases removed from V and 6 bases from J, the gap between germline ends came to 14 bases. Germline CDR1 and CDR2: LGHNA and YNFKEQ. The CDR3 extends over 16 amino acids. The CDR3 sequence: CASSQDSREYPGELFF. The CDR3 DNA reads TGTGCCAGCAGCCAAGATTCCCGGGAGTACCCCGGGGAGCTGTTTTTT.

This clone was recorded a few times. This CDR3 is CASSSRLAENTGELFF. As DNA, the CDR3 is TGTGCCAGCAGCTCAAGACTAGCGGAGAACACCGGGGAGCTGTTTTTT. The rearrangement links TRBV7-9 to TRBJ2-2, with TRBD2 matching 9 bases. From germline, CDR1 is SEHNR and CDR2 FQNEAQ (reference sequence). This CDR3 is 16 amino acids long. V shed 4 bases, J shed 1 base, and the junction held 4 bases outside the gene matches.

This chain connects TRBV5-1 to TRBJ2-1; D may be TRBD2 (5 bases). V was shortened by 3 bases and J by 0 bases, with 10 bases between the two germline ends. This CDR3 contains 15 residues. Germline V gives CDR1 SGHRS, CDR2 YFSETQ. CDR3 sequence: CASSSLADSYNEQFF. The CDR3 nucleotides are TGCGCCAGCAGCTCTCTAGCTGACTCCTACAATGAGCAGTTCTTC.

This clone was counted a few times. CDR3 loop: CASSLRGTYEQYF. DNA for the CDR3: TGTGCCAGCAGCTTAAGGGGGACCTACGAGCAGTACTTC. This chain links TRBV11-2 with TRBJ2-7, with D possibly being TRBD1 (6 bases). This CDR3 comprises 13 residues. Germline assignment: CDR1 SGHAT and CDR2 FQNNGV. The V and J ends lost 2 bases and 2 bases respectively, with 7 bases between them.

In its sample, this clone was seen a few times. The CDR3 region is CASSFRLAVPYEQYF. As DNA, the CDR3 is TGTGCCAGCAGTTTCAGACTAGCGGTTCCTTACGAGCAGTACTTC. The chain carries TRBV27 and TRBJ2-7, with 9 bases that match TRBD2. J gave up 4 bases and V 3 bases, and 7 bases lay outside the gene matches. From germline, CDR1 is MNHEY and CDR2 SMNVEV (reference sequence). The CDR3 consists of 15 residues.

The chain links TRBV7-9 to TRBJ2-1, with TRBD1 matching 10 bases. This CDR3 is built from 15 residues. CDR1 and CDR2 (germline): SEHNR, FQNEAQ (reference sequence). Trimming cost V 0 bases and J 9 bases; bases outside gene matches: 5. The chain's CDR3 is CASSLAGTGDTEQFF. Written as DNA, the CDR3 is TGTGCCAGCAGCTTAGCCGGGACAGGGGATACTGAGCAGTTCTTC. The full variable domain, with the rest looked up from reference TRBV7-9 and TRBJ2-1, is DTGVSQNPRHKITKRGQNVTFRCDPISEHNRLYWYRQTLGQGPEFLTYFQNEAQLEKSRLLSDRFSAERPKGSFSTLEIQRTEQGDSAMYLCASSLAGTGDTEQFFGPGTRLTVL.

In this sample, this clone turned up a few times. This chain uses TRBV11-2 with TRBJ2-3, with D possibly matching TRBD2 (7 bases). V was cut by 0 bases and J by 5 bases, with 18 bases left in between. The CDR3 covers 17 residues. Germline lookup yields CDR1 SGHAT and CDR2 FQNNGV. CDR3 sequence (DNA): TGTGCCAGCAGCTTAGAATGGGGGGGCGGTGTGGTAGATACGCAGTATTTT. Amino acid sequence: CASSLEWGGGVVDTQYF.

This clone was counted a few times. This chain links TRBV19 with TRBJ2-7, with D maybe TRBD2 (5 bases). Germline V CDR1 and CDR2: LNHDA, SQIVND (reference sequence). The CDR3 runs 14 residues. The ends were cut back, 8 bases at V and 3 bases at J, with 17 bases in the middle. The CDR3: CASRRGSQSYEQYF. DNA of the CDR3: TGTGCCAGTCGTCGGGGATCACAGAGCTACGAGCAGTACTTC.

The rearrangement uses TRBV27 and TRBJ2-1; D is perhaps TRBD1 (6 bases). This CDR3 region has 14 residues. The ends were cut back, 5 bases at V and 3 bases at J, with 11 bases in the middle. Germline assignment: CDR1 MNHEY and CDR2 SMNVEV (reference sequence). In DNA, the CDR3 is TGTGCCAGCAGTCCACAGGGCGGCTACAATGAGCAGTTCTTC. Its translation: CASSPQGGYNEQFF.

The chain combines TRBV28 with TRBJ1-2; 9 bases are shared with TRBD1. The ends lost 5 bases at V and 2 bases at J; junction bases unmatched: 6. CDR1 is MDHEN and CDR2 is SYDVKM in the germline V gene. This CDR3 has 15 amino acids. The CDR3 region has the DNA TGTGCCAGCAGTCCCACGGACAGGGGAAACTATGGCTACACCTTC. This codes for CASSPTDRGNYGYTF.

This clone has a handful of counts. This chain connects TRBV2 to TRBJ1-1; 11 bases match TRBD1. CDR3 size: 13 residues. Germline values: CDR1 SNHLY, CDR2 FYNNEI. The ends lost 6 bases at V and 5 bases at J; junction bases unmatched: 2. CDR3 in amino acids: CASRDRGRTEAFF. CDR3 sequence (DNA): TGTGCCAGCAGGGACAGGGGGCGGACTGAAGCTTTCTTT.

V is TRBV9 and J is TRBJ1-1; TRBD1 is a possible D gene (6 bases). The CDR3 loop spans 13 amino acids. V shed 2 bases and J shed 5 bases, with 10 bases lying between them. CDR1 SGDLS and CDR2 YYNGEE come from the germline V gene. CDR3 in amino acids: CASSVARGTEAFF. In DNA form, the CDR3 reads TGTGCCAGCAGCGTCGCAAGGGGGACTGAAGCTTTCTTT.

This clone was detected only a few times. The chain has TRBV2 and TRBJ1-2, with 7 bases fitting TRBD1. The junction had 12 bases not matched to a gene; V was cut back by 6 bases and J by 2 bases. The CDR3 extends over 16 amino acids. Germline lookup yields CDR1 SNHLY and CDR2 FYNNEI. This CDR3 reads CASRSRDRGQNYGYTF. The CDR3 coding sequence is TGTGCCAGCAGAAGCCGGGACAGAGGTCAAAACTATGGCTACACCTTC. Combining the CDR3 with reference TRBV2 and TRBJ1-2 gives the whole variable domain EPEVTQTPSHQVTQMGQEVILRCVPISNHLYFYWYRQILGQKVEFLVSFYNNEISEKSEIFDDQFSVERPDGSNFTLKIRSTKLEDSAMYFCASRSRDRGQNYGYTFGSGTRLTVV.

The rearrangement uses TRBV5-1 and TRBJ1-2; D is perhaps TRBD1 (6 bases). This CDR3 has 16 amino acids. V dropped 4 bases and J dropped 0 bases, with 16 bases sitting between them. CDR1 is SGHRS and CDR2 is YFSETQ in the germline V gene. CDR3 in amino acids: CASSPRTENTNYGYTF. CDR3 in DNA: TGCGCCAGCAGCCCTAGGACAGAAAACACTAACTATGGCTACACCTTC. Using reference TRBV5-1 and TRBJ1-2 for the parts outside the CDR3, the full variable domain is KAGVTQTPRYLIKTRGQQVTLSCSPISGHRSVSWYQQTPGQGLQFLFEYFSETQRNKGNFPGRFSGRQFSNSRSEMNVSTLELGDSALYLCASSPRTENTNYGYTFGSGTRLTVV.

This clone turned up a few times. The rearrangement joins TRBV9 to TRBJ2-7, with D possibly matching TRBD2 (6 bases). The V end lost 3 bases, the J end lost 5 bases, and 12 bases lay between the germline ends. This CDR3 has 13 amino acids. Germline CDR1 SGDLS, CDR2 YYNGEE. CDR3 sequence (DNA): TGTGCCAGCAGCGGGACTAACCCAGACGAGCAGTACTTC. Its translation: CASSGTNPDEQYF.

The chain recombines TRBV30 with TRBJ1-2; no reliable D call. With 4 bases removed from V and 8 bases from J, the gap between germline ends came to 17 bases. Germline loops: CDR1 GTSNPN, CDR2 SVGIG (reference sequence). The CDR3 is 13 residues long. CDR3: CAWIGGFEFGYTF. The CDR3 region has the DNA TGTGCCTGGATTGGCGGGTTTGAGTTCGGCTACACCTTC.

This clone was picked up a small number of times. The V gene is TRBV6-5, the J gene TRBJ2-5; 9 bases line up with TRBD2. The CDR3 runs to 13 residues. Germline V CDR1 and CDR2: MNHEY, SVGAGI. V dropped 7 bases and J dropped 2; count of bases not matched to a gene: 2. The CDR3 is CASMGLAQETQYF. The CDR3 bases are TGTGCCAGCATGGGACTAGCACAAGAGACCCAGTACTTC.

The chain recombines TRBV7-2 with TRBJ1-2; TRBD1 aligns across 9 bases. Germline V CDR1 and CDR2: SGHTA, FQGNSA. The V gene end was trimmed by 5 bases and the J gene end by 4 bases; junction bases not matched to a gene: 8. This CDR3 comprises 15 residues. CDR3 nucleotide sequence: TGTGCCAGCAGCCCCAGTACGACAGGGGGCTATGGCTACACCTTC. Translated: CASSPSTTGGYGYTF.

The rearrangement joins TRBV6-6 to TRBJ2-1; possibly TRBD1 for D (6 bases). This CDR3 spans 16 amino acids. The V gene's germline CDR1 is MNHNY and CDR2 SVGAGI (reference sequence). Trimming shortened V by 6 bases and J by 4 bases, and 19 bases separated the two germline ends. In DNA form, the CDR3 reads TGTGCCAGCAGCCCAAAGTCGGGACAACTTTACAATGAGCAGTTCTTC. It codes for CASSPKSGQLYNEQFF.

In its sample, this clone was seen a few times. V is TRBV4-2 and J is TRBJ2-7, with 12 nucleotides matching TRBD2. The length of the CDR3 is 13 residues. The J segment lost 9 bases and the V segment lost 6 bases, leaving 6 bases of the junction unmatched. The V gene's germline CDR1 is LGHNA and CDR2 YNFKEQ. CDR3 loop: CASSSSGGAGQYF. In nucleotides, the CDR3 is TGTGCCAGCAGTTCTAGCGGGGGGGCCGGGCAGTACTTC.